This T cell receptor beta chain was identified during a study of cytomegalovirus exposure and HLA in healthy donors. Whole-study results and caveats: The classifier reportedly diagnosed cytomegalovirus status with high sensitivity and specificity. Researchers counted over 150 TCR beta chains as cytomegalovirus-associated.

In regard to this clone: Antigen specificity is unknown. The junction shows a germline mismatch at one end, possibly a read error.

PCR primers comprised 60 Vbeta and 13 Jbeta primers. Libraries were prepared by immunoSEQ multiplex PCR; TCRdb keeps only in-frame clonotypes and omits some of them. Of about 140,000 clones in the sample, approximately 78% were seen once. CDR3 length: 16 amino acids. Germline V gene lookup returns CDR1 SGDLS and CDR2 YYNGEE. What was sequenced was PBMCs. This clonotype originated in a man aged 18 to 29 in good health and CMV-seropositive. The chain uses TRBV9 and TRBJ2-2, with 12 bases fitting TRBD2. The CDR3 bases are TGTGTCAGCAGCGCCAGGACTAGCGGGACCACCGGGGAGCTGTTTTTT. Translating gives CVSSARTSGTTGELFF.